This TCR beta chain was retrieved from a study of blood T cell repertoires in COVID-19. As for the study in general: Donors in the United States, Italy and Spain gave samples during acute or convalescent COVID-19. In each case, the material was cDNA or gDNA derived from T cells, B-cell-depleted T cells, or PBMCs.

Source study methods: Amplifying reference gene primers gave estimates of nucleated cell counts. Libraries were prepared by immunoSEQ multiplex PCR; TCRdb keeps only in-frame clonotypes and omits some of them. The DNA was the basis for D and trimming; V, J and clone size are from that table. There are approximately 280,000 clones in the sample; approximately 90% occur only once, and approximately 4.2% lies in the top ten. The germline V and J ends were trimmed by 0 bases and 4 bases, with 13 bases remaining between them. The CDR3 consists of 15 residues. Looked up from germline, CDR1 is SGHKS and CDR2 is YYEKEE (reference sequence).

The TCR was taken from a man aged 35-49 years with acute or convalescent COVID-19. The J gene is TRBJ1-1, the V gene TRBV5-5; D possibly corresponds to TRBD1 (6 bases). Sequencing input: peripheral blood. Here the CDR3 reads CASSLGMGAFTEAFF. The CDR3 coding sequence is TGTGCCAGCAGCTTGGGGATGGGGGCCTTCACTGAAGCTTTCTTT.